These 23 T cell receptor beta chains were all obtained from the same sample, sequenced in a study of cytomegalovirus exposure and HLA in healthy donors. 60 Vbeta and 13 Jbeta primers were used in PCR. Method: immunoSEQ multiplex PCR; TCRdb's copy keeps in-frame clones and lacks some. This repertoire shows 50,000 or so clones, under 75% found once; its top ten account for roughly 6.3%. The source material was PBMCs. The source of these receptors is a man aged 25 to 40 in good health and CMV-seronegative.

The V and J genes are TRBV18 and TRBJ2-5; D gene unclear. V was clipped by 0 bases and J by 1 base, with 3 bases between them. CDR1 and CDR2 from the germline V gene are KGHSH and LQKENI. This CDR3 contains 13 residues. The CDR3 DNA reads TGTGCCAGCTCACCACCCTCCCAAGAGACCCAGTACTTC. This translates into CASSPPSQETQYF.

This clone has more than one count but fewer than ten. J is TRBJ2-1 and V is TRBV5-1, with 13 bases aligning to TRBD2. This CDR3 is 17 amino acids long. Germline CDR1 SGHRS, CDR2 YFSETQ. V lost 4 bases and J lost 2; bases outside the gene matches: 6. The CDR3 DNA reads TGCGCCAGCAGCAACGGGACTAGCGGGATCACCTACAATGAGCAGTTCTTC. Its protein is CASSNGTSGITYNEQFF. Full variable domain (rest looked up from reference TRBV5-1 and TRBJ2-1): KAGVTQTPRYLIKTRGQQVTLSCSPISGHRSVSWYQQTPGQGLQFLFEYFSETQRNKGNFPGRFSGRQFSNSRSEMNVSTLELGDSALYLCASSNGTSGITYNEQFFGPGTRLTVL.

The J gene is TRBJ2-1, the V gene TRBV5-1; 13 bases fit TRBD2. V lost 4 bases to trimming and J lost 3 bases; unmatched junction nucleotides: 4. Per germline, CDR1 SGHRS and CDR2 YFSETQ. The CDR3 sequence is 16 residues long. The CDR3 sequence: CASSRTSGRIYNEQFF. DNA for the CDR3: TGCGCCAGCAGCCGGACTAGCGGGAGAATCTACAATGAGCAGTTCTTC.

The rearrangement links TRBV4-1 to TRBJ2-3; 15 nucleotides agree with TRBD2. The CDR3 contains 16 residues. After removal of 1 base from V and 4 bases from J, the junction contained 0 bases not matched to a gene. Germline values: CDR1 MGHRA, CDR2 YSYEKL. CDR3 DNA sequence: TGCGCCAGCAGCCAAGGGACTAGCGGGAGGGCAGATACGCAGTATTTT. Amino acid sequence: CASSQGTSGRADTQYF.

This clone appeared a single time. The V and J genes are TRBV6-1 and TRBJ2-7, with D possibly being TRBD2 (7 bases). The CDR3 runs to 14 residues. Per the germline V gene, CDR1 is MNHNS and CDR2 is SASEGT. With 4 bases removed from V and 3 bases from J, the gap between germline ends came to 13 bases. DNA for the CDR3: TGTGCCAGCAGTGTCGCGGGGGCGGACTACGAGCAGTACTTC. Protein sequence: CASSVAGADYEQYF.

The J gene is TRBJ1-1, the V gene TRBV10-3, with 8 bases identical to TRBD1. The V and J ends lost 6 bases and 7 bases, in that order; junction bases with no gene match: 10. Germline CDR1 is ENHRY and CDR2 is SYGVKD. The CDR3 runs 14 residues. In nucleotides, the CDR3 is TGTGCCATCAGGAGAAGACAGGGGTTCGATGAAGCTTTCTTT. Its protein product is CAIRRRQGFDEAFF.

The chain has TRBV27 and TRBJ2-1; TRBD1 matches at 9 bases. J was trimmed by 6 bases and V by 4 bases; bases with no gene match: 10. The CDR3 runs to 16 residues. Germline V gene data show CDR1 as MNHEY and CDR2 as SMNVEV (reference sequence). The CDR3 here is CASSSYRDRVSNEQFF. DNA for the CDR3: TGTGCCAGCAGTTCCTACCGGGACAGGGTAAGCAATGAGCAGTTCTTC.

The chain links TRBV27 to TRBJ1-5; D is ambiguous. Germline V lookup: CDR1 MNHEY, CDR2 SMNVEV (reference sequence). Trimming left V 4 bases short and J 6 bases short, with 7 bases between. This CDR3 has 12 amino acids. The CDR3 reads CASSSGFQPQHF. CDR3 nucleotides: TGTGCCAGCAGTTCAGGTTTTCAGCCCCAGCATTTT.

This clone appeared a few times. This rearrangement joins TRBV5-6 to TRBJ2-3, with 9 bases fitting TRBD1. J gave up 3 bases and V 4 bases, and 6 bases lay outside the gene matches. Germline CDR1 and CDR2: SGHDT and YYEEEE. This CDR3 region has 15 residues. In DNA, the CDR3 is TGTGCCAGCAGCCCAACAGGGGGCGCGACAGATACGCAGTATTTT. Residues: CASSPTGGATDTQYF.

CDR3 amino acids: CASSGTGGKGYTF. CDR3 sequence (DNA): TGTGCCAGCAGTGGGACAGGGGGGAAGGGCTACACCTTC. The chain joins TRBV6-6 to TRBJ1-2; 11 bases line up with TRBD1. Germline CDR1 reads MNHNY; CDR2 reads SVGAGI (reference sequence). J gave up 8 bases and V 5 bases, and 4 bases lay outside the gene matches. The CDR3 has 13 residues.

J is TRBJ2-5 and V is TRBV7-9; the D gene is possibly TRBD2 (6 bases). The CDR3 runs to 18 residues. V shed 11 bases and J shed 2 bases, with 30 bases lying between them. Germline lookup yields CDR1 SEHNR and CDR2 FQNEAQ (reference sequence). Here the CDR3 DNA reads TGTGCCTGGCAGCTTCTTTACCCTCTACCGCGGGATCAAGAGACCCAGTACTTC. This translates into CAWQLLYPLPRDQETQYF.

This clone showed up just once. The chain is built from TRBV4-1 and TRBJ2-7; 7 nucleotides align to TRBD1. The V gene's germline CDR1 is MGHRA and CDR2 YSYEKL. This CDR3 region has 15 residues. Trimming cost V 6 bases and J 3 bases; bases outside gene matches: 11. CDR3 residues: CASSRLTGPNYEQYF. The DNA of the CDR3 is TGCGCCAGCAGTCGCCTGACAGGGCCTAACTACGAGCAGTACTTC.

The chain combines TRBV18 with TRBJ2-3, with 9 positions matching TRBD1. The J segment lost 0 bases and the V segment lost 5 bases, leaving 6 bases of the junction unmatched. The CDR3 is 16 amino acids. Germline V gives CDR1 KGHSH, CDR2 LQKENI. The CDR3 loop is CASSTTGGRSTDTQYF. The CDR3 DNA reads TGTGCCAGCTCAACAACAGGGGGCCGGAGCACAGATACGCAGTATTTT. Complete variable domain (other parts from reference TRBV18 and TRBJ2-3): NAGVMQNPRHLVRRRGQEARLRCSPMKGHSHVYWYRQLPEEGLKFMVYLQKENIIDESGMPKERFSAEFPKEGPSILRIQQVVRGDSAAYFCASSTTGGRSTDTQYFGPGTRLTVL.

The CDR3 here is CAWRGLAAYEQYF. DNA of the CDR3: TGTGCCTGGAGAGGACTAGCGGCCTACGAGCAGTACTTC. The chain links TRBV30 to TRBJ2-7; the match to TRBD2 covers 10 bases. The junction had 1 base not matched to a gene; V was cut back by 3 bases and J by 2 bases. The CDR3 is made up of 13 amino acids. CDR1 is GTSNPN, CDR2 SVGIG, per germline (reference sequence).

This rearrangement joins TRBV5-6 to TRBJ2-7; D is unclear. CDR3 length: 13 amino acids. Looked up from germline, CDR1 is SGHDT and CDR2 is YYEEEE. V was clipped by 5 bases and J by 4 bases, with 13 bases between them. The CDR3 loop is CASSPGSLYEQYF. CDR3 in DNA: TGTGCCAGCAGTCCCGGGTCGCTTTACGAGCAGTACTTC.

The J gene is TRBJ1-4, the V gene TRBV18; 8 bases match TRBD1. Losses at the gene ends were 2 bases for V and 2 bases for J; bases not matched to a gene: 7. Germline CDR1 and CDR2: KGHSH and LQKENI. The CDR3 consists of 17 residues. In DNA, the CDR3 is TGTGCCAGCTCACCAGAGACCCAGGGGGCTACTAATGAAAAACTGTTTTTT. Amino acids: CASSPETQGATNEKLFF.

The table lists this clone with a count of one. CDR3 region: CSVEGDRGSSYEQYF. CDR3 in DNA: TGCAGCGTTGAAGGGGACAGGGGGAGCTCCTACGAGCAGTACTTC. The chain combines TRBV29-1 with TRBJ2-7; 11 nucleotides line up with TRBD1. There are 15 residues in the CDR3. Germline CDR1 reads SQVTM; CDR2 reads ANQGSEA. V trimming: 1 base; J trimming: 0 bases; junction bases outside the gene matches: 2.

Only a few counts were recorded for this clone. The chain carries TRBV27 and TRBJ1-2; 9 bases match TRBD1. The length of the CDR3 is 15 residues. Trimming removed 6 bases from V and 2 bases from J; junction bases left unmatched: 7. Per the germline V gene, CDR1 is MNHEY and CDR2 is SMNVEV (reference sequence). Here the CDR3 reads CASSVQGAPNYGYTF. The CDR3 DNA follows: TGTGCCAGCAGCGTACAGGGGGCGCCCAACTATGGCTACACCTTC.

The V call is TRBV14, the J call TRBJ1-2, with 8 nucleotides matching TRBD1. In germline, CDR1 is SGHDN, CDR2 FVKESK. The CDR3 is made up of 15 amino acids. V trimming: 1 base; J trimming: 4 bases; junction bases outside the gene matches: 5. As DNA, the CDR3 is TGTGCCAGCAGCCAAGGGACAGGGATTTTCTATGGCTACACCTTC. It codes for CASSQGTGIFYGYTF.

The CDR3: CASSEGEGSGNTIYF. CDR3 nucleotides: TGTGCCAGCAGTGAAGGGGAGGGCTCTGGAAACACCATATATTTT. V and J are TRBV6-1 and TRBJ1-3; D not resolved. The V gene lost 1 base and the J gene lost 0 bases, with 7 bases spanning the gap. CDR1 is MNHNS and CDR2 is SASEGT in the germline V gene. The CDR3 spans 15 residues.

V gene TRBV6-6 combines with J gene TRBJ2-7; D gene unclear. V was cut by 0 bases and J by 4 bases, with 7 bases left in between. The germline V gene encodes CDR1 MNHNY and CDR2 SVGAGI (reference sequence). The CDR3 sequence is 13 residues long. The DNA of the CDR3 is TGTGCCAGCAGTTACTCGAGCGAATACGAGCAGTACTTC. It is translated as CASSYSSEYEQYF.

Here the CDR3 DNA reads TGTGCCTGGACTCCCCTGCCTGGGGGCGCGGGGTACTTC. It yields the protein CAWTPLPGGAGYF. The rearrangement joins TRBV30 to TRBJ2-4; possible D gene TRBD1, 6 bases. V dropped 4 bases and J dropped 15 bases, with 22 bases sitting between them. CDR1 is GTSNPN, CDR2 SVGIG, per germline (reference sequence). The CDR3 spans 13 residues.

The chain is built from TRBV2 and TRBJ1-1; TRBD1 matches at 9 bases. The V segment lost 5 bases and the J segment 1 base; nucleotides outside the gene matches: 2. Germline V gene sequence: CDR1 SNHLY, CDR2 FYNNEI. CDR3 length: 14 amino acids. CDR3 region: CASSPTGGNTEAFF. CDR3 DNA sequence: TGTGCCAGCAGTCCGACAGGGGGGAACACTGAAGCTTTCTTT.